The text below deals with one TCR beta chain. The antigen is undetermined. Specified treatment: roughly 20 received Ad26.COV2.S at low or high dose, single or two shots; 5 received placebo; per-sample allocation not given. Specimen acquisition occurred on day 63 following the initial vaccine or placebo injection. This specimen comes from a study of Ad26.COV2.S vaccination and SARS-CoV-2 variants. Across the study: Recipients of Ad26.COV2.S got it intramuscularly, once or twice 56 days apart.

Study conclusions and caveats: Total responses of T cells may have been underestimated by the analyses of TCR breadth and depth.

Assay: immunoSEQ multiplex PCR; the TCRdb copy retains only in-frame clones and omits some. The data show a few hundred thousand clones, with more than 70% seen just once and 2.5% to 3.5% held by the top ten. The sequenced sample was peripheral blood, obtained in a trial of Ad26.COV2.S vaccine versus placebo. The receptor's source is a person aged 18-65 years who received the Ad26.COV2.S COVID-19 vaccine or a placebo.

The DNA for the CDR3 is TGTGCCAACCCCAAGGGGGCCTGCCAAGAGACCCAGTACTTC. Protein sequence: CANPKGACQETQYF. The chain recombines TRBV7-2 with TRBJ2-5; 7 bases are shared with TRBD1. The CDR3 is made up of 14 amino acids. With 10 bases clipped from V and 1 base from J, the junction kept 9 bases outside the gene matches. Germline V gene lookup returns CDR1 SGHTA and CDR2 FQGNSA.